This TCR beta chain was retrieved from a study of blood T cell repertoires in COVID-19. Study-wide context: Nucleic acid was either cDNA or gDNA, and it came from T cells, B-cell-depleted T cells, or PBMCs.

Data came from immunoSEQ multiplex PCR; TCRdb stores just in-frame clones and leaves some out. The top ten clones hold 1% to 1.5% of a sample with about 310,000 clones, around 84% of them seen once. CDR3 length: 15 amino acids. Trimming took 4 bases from V and 4 from J; bases not matched to a gene: 10. Germline V CDR1 and CDR2: SGHRS, YFSETQ. The rearrangement joins TRBV5-1 to TRBJ1-2; 7 bases match TRBD1. Sequencing used peripheral blood. The TCR sequence derives from an older man with acute or convalescent COVID-19. The CDR3 sequence: CASSPRPGQTYGYTF. The CDR3 nucleotides are TGCGCCAGCAGCCCGCGACCGGGACAGACCTATGGCTACACCTTC.